Listed here are 13 T cell receptor beta chains from one sample, sequenced in a study of glioma-infiltrating T cells (TCRdb year 2016). For sequencing, an Illumina MiSeq was employed. The iRepertoire nested amplicon-rescue multiplex PCR (arm-PCR) platform was used to amplify TCR alpha and beta CDR3 regions from RNA. TCRdb's own reprocessing of the public reads used fastp at Q25 and MiXCR and kept productive beta chains. Duplicate CDR3 protein sequences are folded into a single record with the most common DNA and genes. Within this sample are approximately 120,000 distinct CDR3 sequences, with about 25% of them counted one time only. Around a third of the sample is held by the ten biggest clonotypes. Sequences were obtained from glioma tissue, nonneoplastic brain tissue, or PBMCs (not recorded which). These receptors were taken from a human donor with low-grade glioma or glioblastoma, undergoing nonglioma brain surgery, or in good health (not recorded which).

As to this clonotype: A much larger clone differs from this one at a single base, so this may be a read error. CDR3 bases: TGTGCCAGCAGCTCGACTAGCAGGACTCCCTACGAGCAGTACTTC. It translates to CASSSTSRTPYEQYF. This sequence joins TRBV7-3 and TRBJ2-7; TRBD2 agrees at 7 bases. Per the germline V gene, CDR1 is SGHTA and CDR2 is FQGTGA. CDR3 length equals 15 residues. V lost 4 bases and J lost 2; bases outside the gene matches: 8.

This clonotype was recorded many times. The genes are TRBV20-1 and TRBJ2-3, with D perhaps matching TRBD1 or TRBD2 (5 bases each). Germline-derived CDR1 and CDR2 are DFQATT and SNEGSKA (reference sequence). This CDR3 region has 13 residues. The CDR3: CSPRGGSEYTQYF. The DNA of the CDR3 is TGCAGCCCTCGGGGCGGGTCGGAATATACGCAGTATTTT.

This clonotype has only a few counts. A much larger clone lies one base from this, so it may be a read error. The chain joins TRBV3-1 to TRBJ2-2; 7 bases agree with TRBD1. Germline V gene sequence: CDR1 LGHDT, CDR2 YNNKEL (reference sequence). The CDR3 consists of 14 residues. V lost 6 bases and J lost 4; bases outside the gene matches: 5. The CDR3 coding sequence is TGTGCCAGCAGTGACTACAGGGGCACCGGGGAGCTGTTTTTT. It codes for CASSDYRGTGELFF.

This clonotype occurred many times. This chain connects TRBV12-3 or TRBV12-4 to TRBJ2-1; D gene ambiguous. The CDR3 contains 13 residues. V shed 5 bases and J shed 7 bases, with 12 bases lying between them. CDR3 amino acids: CASSPPVGNEQFF. In DNA, the CDR3 is TGTGCCAGCAGTCCTCCAGTCGGTAATGAGCAGTTCTTC.

This clonotype was detected ten times or more. V and J are TRBV19 and TRBJ2-5; 7 bases match TRBD2. V was clipped by 3 bases and J by 5 bases; unmatched bases: 3. The germline V gene encodes CDR1 LNHDA and CDR2 SQIVND (reference sequence). The CDR3 is 13 residues long. CDR3 sequence (DNA): TGTGCCAGTAGTATCGGACTAGGGGAGACCCAGTACTTC. It encodes CASSIGLGETQYF.

This clonotype has ten or more counts. The chain has TRBV15 and TRBJ2-2; TRBD2 matches at 9 bases. This CDR3 has 17 residues. Germline V gene sequence: CDR1 LNHNV, CDR2 YYDKDF (reference sequence). J gave up 6 bases and V 0 bases, and 8 bases lay outside the gene matches. The CDR3 DNA follows: TGTGCCACCAGCAGAGATGAGGTAGCGGGAGTCCCCGGGGAGCTGTTTTTT. This sequence encodes CATSRDEVAGVPGELFF.

Many counts were recorded for this clonotype. The chain combines TRBV3-1 with TRBJ2-7, with 10 bases identical to TRBD2. CDR1 is LGHDT, CDR2 YNNKEL, per germline (reference sequence). The ends lost 4 bases at V and 4 bases at J; junction bases unmatched: 13. There are 17 residues in the CDR3. CDR3 DNA: TGTGCCAGCAGCCTTTACAACTCGGGACTAGCGCCTTACGAGCAGTACTTC. Translation: CASSLYNSGLAPYEQYF.

This clonotype turned up a few times. The gene calls are TRBV29-1 and TRBJ1-2; D is ambiguous. Per the germline V gene, CDR1 is SQVTM and CDR2 is ANQGSEA. V lost 6 bases and J 4 bases, leaving 12 bases between the germline ends. The CDR3 is 12 residues long. CDR3 sequence (DNA): TGCAGCGTCTCCGGGTCCTTCTATGGCTACACCTTC. Translation: CSVSGSFYGYTF.

This clonotype was seen ten or more times. The chain couples TRBV20-1 to TRBJ1-1; D is unresolved. CDR1 is DFQATT, CDR2 SNEGSKA, per germline (reference sequence). This CDR3 comprises 11 residues. With 0 bases removed from V and 10 bases from J, the gap between germline ends came to 9 bases. The CDR3 loop reads CSAREGFGAFF. In DNA form, the CDR3 reads TGCAGTGCTAGAGAGGGATTTGGAGCTTTCTTT.

This clonotype occurred many times. This chain links TRBV7-9 with TRBJ2-3; D might be TRBD2 (5 bases). Germline-derived CDR1 and CDR2 are SEHNR and FQNEAQ (reference sequence). The CDR3 runs 15 residues. V was shortened by 4 bases and J by 2 bases, with 13 bases between the two germline ends. The CDR3, as DNA: TGTGCCAGCAGCTCCGGGATAATGAACACAGATACGCAGTATTTT. This translates into CASSSGIMNTDTQYF.

This clonotype was counted ten times or more. The V and J genes are TRBV4-2 and TRBJ2-1; D not resolved. The ends were cut back, 7 bases at V and 7 bases at J, with 20 bases in the middle. CDR1 and CDR2 (germline): LGHNA, YNFKEQ. The CDR3 loop spans 15 amino acids. CDR3 sequence (DNA): TGTGCCAGCAAGATGAACGGACCCGCCAGGAATGAGCAGTTCTTC. Translated, it gives CASKMNGPARNEQFF.

The J gene is TRBJ2-3, the V gene TRBV7-2; 7 bases fit TRBD2. Unmatched junction bases numbered 10, after V lost 5 bases and J lost 2 bases. This CDR3 region has 16 residues. Germline V gene lookup returns CDR1 SGHTA and CDR2 FQGNSA. This CDR3 reads CASSPRTRGFTDTQYF. CDR3 nucleotides: TGTGCCAGCAGCCCCCGGACTAGGGGATTCACAGATACGCAGTATTTT.

The sample holds many counts of this clonotype. The rearrangement uses TRBV7-2 and TRBJ1-5; unclear D gene. Germline lookup yields CDR1 SGHTA and CDR2 FQGNSA. CDR3 length equals 14 residues. With 1 base removed from V and 3 bases from J, the gap between germline ends came to 7 bases. CDR3 sequence reads: CASSLEGINQPQHF. The CDR3 bases are TGTGCCAGCAGCTTAGAGGGAATCAATCAGCCCCAGCATTTT.